This entry describes one T cell receptor (beta chain). No antigen is known for it. No base-level quality is on record; no much larger clone is a single base apart. This sample was included in a study of shared clonotypes between healthy human individuals (dated by TCRdb to 2018 to 2021). For context, the study as a whole: The cohort included three men and a couple of women between 18 and 49 years of age. For each donor, three plates each were used for CD4 naive and CD4 memory, two plates were used for CD8 naive, and one plate was used for CD8 memory. To estimate repertoire size and how much clonotypes are shared between individuals, the study performed deep sequencing of blood TCR repertoires from a handful of healthy adults. To increase sequencing depth and limit assay-specific biases, TCR repertoire library preparation and sequencing were carried out by different laboratories using diverse techniques. Per donor, leukapheresis produced somewhere between about 0.9 and 9.5 billion PBMCs. General conclusions and limits of the study: Compared with non-shared clonotypes, clonotypes shared by all four sorted-subset donors had higher generation probabilities. Because the study included only a small number of donors, the genetic and exposure-history diversity represented was limited. Based on pairwise subsampling, the degree of clonotype sharing among donors was expected to be affected by sequencing depth. Larger estimated clonotype richness was generally found for naive subsets than for memory subsets. Only blood was sampled, and tissue TCR repertoires likely differ from those in blood. Rarefaction of sorted-subset datasets indicated incomplete sequencing despite the large sequencing depth. Across a handful of donors, approximately 5% of naive CD4, more than 3% of naive CD8, around 2.5% of memory CD4, and approximately 0.4% of memory CD8 clonotypes were shared.

From a lookup of the germline V gene (reference sequence), CDR1 and CDR2 are SGHNT and YYREEE. The CDR3 sequence holds 18 residues, the cysteine and phenylalanine included. The retained sequence is limited to the CDR3, 54 bases, with the frame set at the first base. Ends trimmed: V by 4 bases, J by 0 bases; bases unmatched to a gene: 13. CD8 naive samples consisted of CD45RO-negative cells that were positively selected for CCR7, yielding a CD45RA+CCR7+ population without TemRA cells. Donors were healthy HIV-negative adults with no recently reported acute infections or vaccinations. Only Caucasian adults living in Nashville, Tennessee, USA were represented among the donors. After blood collection by leukapheresis, PBMCs were isolated using Ficoll-Histopaque density gradient centrifugation and then cryopreserved in the vapor phase of liquid nitrogen. Purity and quantity of every magnetically sorted T cell population were checked by analytical flow cytometry. From each sorted fraction, genomic DNA was isolated and quantified by UV absorbance on a Nanodrop 2000c.

TCR CDR3 regions were amplified from genomic DNA by multiplex PCR using the deep immunoSEQ assay. For each cell subset, the extracted genomic DNA was distributed evenly across all wells of several immunoSEQ 96-well plates, and each plate served as one replicate. Each replicate PCR for sorted subsets received around 0.2 ug genomic DNA, equal to roughly 30,000 T cell genomes. Purified libraries were measured with a Qubit 3.0 fluorometer, size-checked on a Bioanalyzer 2100, and measured again with the KAPA Library Quantification kit. Each immunoSEQ 96-well plate was sequenced on its own single-read 150-cycle Illumina NextSeq 550 flow cell. The original methods were these. Because the immunoSEQ output included only junctional sequences and no quality scores, the filtering could not be the same as the filtering used for full-length reads. To assign V/J genes and CDR3, sequences were annotated using PyIR, a Python wrapper for IgBLAST v1.9, with IMGT germline references. Any read was removed if the V/J assignment was weak (E-value above 1e-6), the CDR3 was missing, or the read contained stop codons, out-of-frame junctions, or ambiguous translated residues. V3J clonotypes were defined as sequences sharing the same inferred V gene, J gene, and CDR3 amino acid sequence. To compute the percentage overlap between repertoires, the number of shared unique clonotypes was divided by the size of the smaller repertoire. Three approaches were used to assess repertoire richness: RTK rarefaction, the Chao1 estimator, and Recon v2.1 estimates of unobserved clonotypes. Generation probabilities were computed with OLGA for all TCRbeta clonotypes obtained by the gDNA method from several donors. TCRdb took over this immuneACCESS table, retaining in-frame rearrangements with V and J assigned. Such tables are incomplete; in checked studies, under half of the missing clones stem from an unresolved V gene, and the remainder is unexplained. For V, J and clone size, that table is used; D and trimming come from the DNA. This sample has about 1.9 million clones in its table, and roughly 95% of those were observed once. The ten largest clones represent approximately 1.7% of the sample.

Sequenced material: naive CD8+ T cells from PBMCs. According to the study, the label for this sample's cell subset or site signals: CD45RA+CCR7+. This clonotype was sampled from a man aged 18 to 35 in good health. Some clones in this sample may be carry-over from other donors' samples. The chain was built from TRBV5-4 and TRBJ2-3; 8 of the junction bases match TRBD2. The nucleotide sequence is TGTGCCAGCAGCCAGGGACTAGTTCCCCTCACTAGCACAGATACGCAGTATTTT. It codes for CASSQGLVPLTSTDTQYF.